This T cell receptor beta chain derives from a study of T-cell reconstitution after alpha-beta-depleted transplantation in children. This clonotype showed up many times. The antigen is not known. Trimming took 4 bases from V and 4 from J; bases not matched to a gene: 5. Germline V gene data show CDR1 as LGHNA and CDR2 as YSLEER. The CDR3 loop spans 14 amino acids. Unique molecular identifiers were used to barcode this TCRbeta library. TCRdb re-derived calls from the PCR reads in MiXCR, one entry per CDR3 protein. This repertoire shows hundreds of thousands of distinct CDR3 sequences, around 7.3% found once; its top ten account for around 10%. General study points: Once a year had passed after transplant, T-cell counts and diversity came mostly from newly produced T cells.

Sequenced here: peripheral blood, sampled 360 days after TCRalphabeta/CD19-depleted stem cell transplant. The source is a female patient under 10 years old who had a stem cell transplant for Fanconi anemia, so the T cells may come from the graft donor. The chain is built from TRBV4-3 and TRBJ1-2; 8 bases fit TRBD1. The chain's CDR3 is CASSRGQGVYGYTF. In DNA form, the CDR3 reads TGCGCCAGCAGCCGCGGACAGGGAGTCTATGGCTACACCTTC.